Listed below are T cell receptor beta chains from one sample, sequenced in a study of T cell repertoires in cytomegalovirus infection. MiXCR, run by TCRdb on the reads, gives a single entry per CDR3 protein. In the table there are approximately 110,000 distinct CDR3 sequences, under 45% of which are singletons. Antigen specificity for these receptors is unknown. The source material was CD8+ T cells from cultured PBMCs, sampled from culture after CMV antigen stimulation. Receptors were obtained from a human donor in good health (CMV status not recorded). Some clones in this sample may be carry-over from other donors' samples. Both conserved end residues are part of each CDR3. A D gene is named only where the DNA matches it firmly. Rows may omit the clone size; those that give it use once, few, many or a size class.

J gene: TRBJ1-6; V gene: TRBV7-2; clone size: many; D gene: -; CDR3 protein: CASSFLSTGRGLNSPLHF; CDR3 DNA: TGTGCCAGCAGCTTTCTGAGTACAGGTCGGGGGTTAAATTCACCCCTCCACTTT
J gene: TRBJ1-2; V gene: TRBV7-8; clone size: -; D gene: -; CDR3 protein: CASSSQGPSPTF; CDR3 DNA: TGTGCCAGCAGCAGTCAGGGGCCCAGTCCTACCTTC
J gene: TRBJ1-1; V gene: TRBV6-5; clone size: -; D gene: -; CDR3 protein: CASIFGTEAFF; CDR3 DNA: TGTGCCAGCATCTTTGGCACTGAAGCTTTCTTT
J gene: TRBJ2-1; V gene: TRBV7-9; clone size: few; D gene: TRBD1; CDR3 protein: CASSTDRGLLYNEQFF; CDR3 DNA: TGTGCCAGCAGCACTGACAGGGGGCTTTTATACAATGAGCAGTTCTTC
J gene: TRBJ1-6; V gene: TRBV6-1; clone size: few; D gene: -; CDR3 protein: CASSETGDSSPLHF; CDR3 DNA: TGTGCCAGCAGTGAGACAGGCGACTCGTCACCCCTCCACTTT
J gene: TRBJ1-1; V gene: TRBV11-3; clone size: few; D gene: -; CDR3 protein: CASGITVNTEAFF; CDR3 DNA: TGTGCCAGCGGCATCACCGTGAACACTGAAGCTTTCTTT
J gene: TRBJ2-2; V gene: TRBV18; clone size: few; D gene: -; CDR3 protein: CASSPMAHRELFF; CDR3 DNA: TGTGCCAGCTCACCAATGGCGCACCGGGAGCTGTTTTTT
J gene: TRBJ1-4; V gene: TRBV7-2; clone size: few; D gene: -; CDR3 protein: CASTGWPASNEKLFF; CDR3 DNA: TGTGCCAGCACCGGATGGCCGGCGTCTAATGAAAAACTGTTTTTT
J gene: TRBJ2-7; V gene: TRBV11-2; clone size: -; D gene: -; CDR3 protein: CASSPAPTYEQYF; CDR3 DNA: TGTGCCAGCAGCCCTGCGCCCACCTACGAGCAGTACTTC
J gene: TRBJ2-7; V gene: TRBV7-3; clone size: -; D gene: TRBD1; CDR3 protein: CASSIDRVEQYF; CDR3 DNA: TGTGCCAGCAGCATAGACAGGGTCGAGCAGTACTTC
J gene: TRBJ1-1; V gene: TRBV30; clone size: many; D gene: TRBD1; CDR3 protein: CAWSNRGLPNTEAFF; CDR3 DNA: TGTGCCTGGAGTAACAGGGGTCTTCCGAACACTGAAGCTTTCTTT
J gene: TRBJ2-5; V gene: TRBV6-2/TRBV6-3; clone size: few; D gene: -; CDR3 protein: CASGPDLQETQYF; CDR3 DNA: TGTGCCAGCGGGCCGGACTTACAAGAGACCCAGTACTTC
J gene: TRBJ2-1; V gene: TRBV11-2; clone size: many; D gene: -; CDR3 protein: CASSRVTNEQFF; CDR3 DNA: TGTGCCAGCAGCCGAGTGACCAATGAGCAGTTCTTC
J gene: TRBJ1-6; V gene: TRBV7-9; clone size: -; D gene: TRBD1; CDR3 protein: CASSPGQGRDSPLHF; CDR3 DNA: TGTGCCAGCAGCCCAGGACAGGGAAGAGACTCACCCCTCCACTTT
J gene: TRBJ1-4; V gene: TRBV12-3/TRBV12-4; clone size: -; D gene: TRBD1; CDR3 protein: CASSFATGGWKLFF; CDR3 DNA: TGTGCCAGCAGTTTCGCGACAGGGGGCTGGAAACTGTTTTTT
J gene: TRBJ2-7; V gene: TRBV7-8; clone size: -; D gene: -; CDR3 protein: CASSSRNGAYEQYF; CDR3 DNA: TGTGCCAGCAGCTCACGGAACGGGGCCTACGAGCAGTACTTC
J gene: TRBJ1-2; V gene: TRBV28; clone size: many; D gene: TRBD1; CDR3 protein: CATLQGALNYGYTF; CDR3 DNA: TGTGCCACCCTACAGGGGGCTCTTAACTATGGCTACACCTTC
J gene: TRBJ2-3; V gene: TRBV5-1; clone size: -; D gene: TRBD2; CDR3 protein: CASSLAGIAGGPTDTQYF; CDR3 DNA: TGCGCCAGCAGCTTGGCTGGGATAGCGGGGGGGCCCACAGATACGCAGTATTTT